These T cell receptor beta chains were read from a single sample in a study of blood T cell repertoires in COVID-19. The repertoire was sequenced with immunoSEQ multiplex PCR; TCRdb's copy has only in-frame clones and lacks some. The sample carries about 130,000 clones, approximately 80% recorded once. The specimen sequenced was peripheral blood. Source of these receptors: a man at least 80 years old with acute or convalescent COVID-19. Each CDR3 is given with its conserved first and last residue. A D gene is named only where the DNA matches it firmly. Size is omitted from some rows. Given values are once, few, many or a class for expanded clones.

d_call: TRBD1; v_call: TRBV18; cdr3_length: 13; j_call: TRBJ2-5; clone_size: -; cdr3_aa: CASSLEQGRTQYF; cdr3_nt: TGTGCCAGCTCACTGGAACAGGGGAGGACCCAGTACTTC
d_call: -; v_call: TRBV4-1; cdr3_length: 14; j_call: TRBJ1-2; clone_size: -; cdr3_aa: CASSQAAQNYGYTF; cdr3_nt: TGCGCCAGCAGCCAAGCGGCACAGAACTATGGCTACACCTTC
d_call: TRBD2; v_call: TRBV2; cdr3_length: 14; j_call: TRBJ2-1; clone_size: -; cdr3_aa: CASRPGTSGNEQFF; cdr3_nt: TGTGCCAGCAGACCCGGGACTAGCGGCAATGAGCAGTTCTTC
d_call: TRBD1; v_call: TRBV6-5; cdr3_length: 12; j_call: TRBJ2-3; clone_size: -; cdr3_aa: CASKGAGDTQYF; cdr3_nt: TGTGCCAGCAAGGGGGCTGGAGATACGCAGTATTTT
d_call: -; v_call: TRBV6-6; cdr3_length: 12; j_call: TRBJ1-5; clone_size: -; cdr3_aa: CASTLSNQPQHF; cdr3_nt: TGTGCCAGCACTCTAAGCAATCAGCCCCAGCATTTT
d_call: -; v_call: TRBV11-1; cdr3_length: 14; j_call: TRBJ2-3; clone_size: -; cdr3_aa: CASSFSLASDTQYF; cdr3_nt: TGTGCCAGCAGCTTCTCGCTAGCGTCAGATACGCAGTATTTT
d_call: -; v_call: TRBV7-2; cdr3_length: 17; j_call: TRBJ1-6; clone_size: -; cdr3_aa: CASSPAGGKPLNSPLHF; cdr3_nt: TGTGCCAGCAGCCCTGCGGGGGGGAAACCTCTTAATTCACCCCTCCACTTT
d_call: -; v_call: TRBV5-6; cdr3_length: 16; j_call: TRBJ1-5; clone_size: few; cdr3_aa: CASSKTGTGRNQPQHF; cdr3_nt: TGTGCCAGCAGCAAGACAGGAACGGGACGCAATCAGCCCCAGCATTTT
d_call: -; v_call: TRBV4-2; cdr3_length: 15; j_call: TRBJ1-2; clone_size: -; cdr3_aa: CASSQVGADSYGYTF; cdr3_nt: TGTGCCAGCAGCCAAGTAGGGGCAGACTCCTATGGCTACACCTTC
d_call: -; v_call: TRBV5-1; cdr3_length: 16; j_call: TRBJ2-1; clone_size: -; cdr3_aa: CASSYWASEDYNEQFF; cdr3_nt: TGCGCCAGCAGTTATTGGGCCTCTGAAGACTACAATGAGCAGTTCTTC
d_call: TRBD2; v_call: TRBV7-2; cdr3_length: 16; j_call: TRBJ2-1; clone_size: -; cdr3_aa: CASSLRSSGGYNEQFF; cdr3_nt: TGTGCCAGCAGCTTAAGGAGTAGCGGGGGCTACAATGAGCAGTTCTTC
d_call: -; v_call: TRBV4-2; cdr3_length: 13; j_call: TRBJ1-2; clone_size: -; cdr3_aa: CASSPRENYGYTF; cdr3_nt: TGTGCCAGCAGCCCAAGAGAGAACTATGGCTACACCTTC
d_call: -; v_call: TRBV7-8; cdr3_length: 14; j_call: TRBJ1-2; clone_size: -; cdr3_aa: CASSPRATNYGYTF; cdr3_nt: TGTGCCAGCAGCCCCAGGGCTACTAACTATGGCTACACCTTC
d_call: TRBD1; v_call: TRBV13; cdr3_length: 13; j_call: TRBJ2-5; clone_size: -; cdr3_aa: CASSATGLETQYF; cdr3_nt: TGTGCCAGCAGCGCGACAGGGTTGGAGACCCAGTACTTC
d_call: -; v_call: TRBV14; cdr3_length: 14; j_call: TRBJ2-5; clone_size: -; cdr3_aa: CASSQQSYQETQYF; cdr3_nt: TGTGCCAGCAGCCAACAAAGCTACCAAGAGACCCAGTACTTC
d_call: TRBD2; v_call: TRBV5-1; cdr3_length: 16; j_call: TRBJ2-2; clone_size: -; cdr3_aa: CASSLGTSSITGELFF; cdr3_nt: TGCGCCAGCAGCTTAGGGACTAGTTCGATCACCGGGGAGCTGTTTTTT
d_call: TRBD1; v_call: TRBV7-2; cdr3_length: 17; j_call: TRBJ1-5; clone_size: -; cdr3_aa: CASSWGTGGSPYQPQHF; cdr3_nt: TGTGCCAGCAGCTGGGGGACAGGGGGCTCCCCCTATCAGCCCCAGCATTTT
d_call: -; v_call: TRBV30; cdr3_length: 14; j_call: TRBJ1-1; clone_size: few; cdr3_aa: CAWRKDHSGAEAFF; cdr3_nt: TGTGCCTGGAGGAAAGACCACAGTGGCGCTGAAGCTTTCTTT
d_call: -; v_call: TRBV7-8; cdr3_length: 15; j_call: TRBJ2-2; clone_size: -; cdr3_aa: CASSLRASNTGELFF; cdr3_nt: TGTGCCAGCAGCTTAAGGGCTAGCAACACCGGGGAGCTGTTTTTT
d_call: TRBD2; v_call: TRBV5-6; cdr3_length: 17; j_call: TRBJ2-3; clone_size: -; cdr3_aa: CASSSLGRGGATDTQYF; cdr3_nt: TGTGCCAGCAGCTCCTTAGGGCGGGGGGGTGCCACAGATACGCAGTATTTT
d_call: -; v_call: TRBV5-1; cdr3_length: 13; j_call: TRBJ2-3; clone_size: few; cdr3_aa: CASRTYHTDTQYF; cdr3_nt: TGCGCCAGCAGGACATACCACACAGATACGCAGTATTTT
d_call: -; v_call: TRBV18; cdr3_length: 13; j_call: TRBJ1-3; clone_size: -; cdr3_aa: CASPHGVRVRLYF; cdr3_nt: TGTGCCAGCCCTCACGGGGTCAGAGTAAGGTTATATTTT
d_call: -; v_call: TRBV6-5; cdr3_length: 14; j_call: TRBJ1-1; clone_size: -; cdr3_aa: CASSYSEVNTEAFF; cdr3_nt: TGTGCCAGCAGTTACTCTGAGGTGAACACTGAAGCTTTCTTT
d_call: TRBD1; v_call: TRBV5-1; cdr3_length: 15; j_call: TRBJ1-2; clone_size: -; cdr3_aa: CASSPTGGLNYGYTF; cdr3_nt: TGCGCCAGCTCCCCGACAGGGGGGCTTAACTATGGCTACACCTTC
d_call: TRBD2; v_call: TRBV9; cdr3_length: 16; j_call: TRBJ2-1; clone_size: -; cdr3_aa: CASSVGLAGGTNEQFF; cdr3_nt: TGTGCCAGCAGCGTAGGTCTGGCGGGGGGGACCAATGAGCAGTTCTTC
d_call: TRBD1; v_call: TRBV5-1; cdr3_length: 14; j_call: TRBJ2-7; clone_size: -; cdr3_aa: CASSFGTGSYEQYF; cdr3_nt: TGCGCCAGCAGCTTCGGGACAGGGTCCTACGAGCAGTACTTC
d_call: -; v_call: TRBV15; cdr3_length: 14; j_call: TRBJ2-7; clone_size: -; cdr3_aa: CATSRDGQFYEQYF; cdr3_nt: TGTGCCACCAGCAGAGATGGTCAGTTCTACGAGCAGTACTTC
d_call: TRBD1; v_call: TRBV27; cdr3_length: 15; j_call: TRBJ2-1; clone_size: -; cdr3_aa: CASSLSPTGPSGKFF; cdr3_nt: TGTGCCAGCAGTTTATCGCCGACAGGGCCGTCGGGGAAGTTCTTC
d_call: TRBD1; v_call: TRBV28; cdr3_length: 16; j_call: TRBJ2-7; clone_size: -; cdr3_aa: CASSQNTGGAGDEQYF; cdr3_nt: TGTGCCAGCAGTCAAAATACAGGGGGCGCAGGCGACGAGCAGTACTTC
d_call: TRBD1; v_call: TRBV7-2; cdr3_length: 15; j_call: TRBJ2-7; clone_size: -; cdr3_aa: CASSPQTGSGYEQYF; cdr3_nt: TGTGCCAGCAGCCCCCAGACAGGGTCCGGGTACGAGCAGTACTTC
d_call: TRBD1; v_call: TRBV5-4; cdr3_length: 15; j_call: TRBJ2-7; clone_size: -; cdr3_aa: CASSRGQGASREQYF; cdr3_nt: TGTGCCAGCAGCAGGGGGCAGGGGGCTTCGAGAGAGCAGTACTTC
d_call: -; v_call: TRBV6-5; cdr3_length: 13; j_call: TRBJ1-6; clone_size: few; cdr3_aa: CASRLTLNSPLHF; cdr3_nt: TGTGCCAGCAGACTAACGCTGAATTCACCCCTCCACTTT